One and the same sample provided the 2 T cell receptor beta chains below, sequenced in a study of early T cells in non-severe SARS-CoV-2 infection. Using its own MiXCR run on the 5' RACE reads, TCRdb lists one record per CDR3 protein. The table lists over 25,000 distinct CDR3 sequences, around 5.4% of them singletons. Input material: whole blood. The source of these receptors is an adult who was a healthcare worker with PCR-confirmed SARS-CoV-2 infection or an uninfected control (not recorded which).

The rearrangement links TRBV4-3 to TRBJ1-4, with D hard to call. This CDR3 spans 17 amino acids. Germline loops: CDR1 LGHNA, CDR2 YSLEER. Trimming shortened V by 1 base and J by 3 bases, and 15 bases separated the two germline ends. This CDR3 reads CASSQGPAAFSNEKLFF. CDR3 DNA sequence: TGCGCCAGCAGCCAAGGACCTGCAGCGTTCTCTAATGAAAAACTGTTTTTT.

The V call is TRBV24-1, the J call TRBJ2-7; TRBD2 is a possible D gene (6 bases). The ends were cut back, 10 bases at V and 1 base at J, with 19 bases in the middle. The CDR3 runs 15 residues. Germline-derived CDR1 and CDR2 are KGHDR and SFDVKD. As DNA, the CDR3 is TGTGCCACGACTTATACGGGGGACGGATCCTACGAGCAGTACTTC. It translates to CATTYTGDGSYEQYF.